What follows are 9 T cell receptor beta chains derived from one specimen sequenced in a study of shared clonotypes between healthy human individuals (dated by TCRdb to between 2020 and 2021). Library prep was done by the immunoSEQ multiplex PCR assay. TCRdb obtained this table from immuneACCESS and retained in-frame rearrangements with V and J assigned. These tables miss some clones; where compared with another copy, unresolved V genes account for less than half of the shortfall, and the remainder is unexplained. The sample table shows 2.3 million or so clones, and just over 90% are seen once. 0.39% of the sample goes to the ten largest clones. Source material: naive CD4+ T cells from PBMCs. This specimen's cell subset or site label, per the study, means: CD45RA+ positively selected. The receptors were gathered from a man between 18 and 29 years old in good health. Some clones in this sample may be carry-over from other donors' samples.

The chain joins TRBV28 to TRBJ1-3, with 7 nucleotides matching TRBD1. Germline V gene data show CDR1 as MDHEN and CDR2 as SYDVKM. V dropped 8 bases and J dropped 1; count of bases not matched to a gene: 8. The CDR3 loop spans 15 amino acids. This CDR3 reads CASHPGGPSGNTIYF. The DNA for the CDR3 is TGTGCCAGCCATCCAGGGGGACCTTCTGGAAACACCATATATTTT.

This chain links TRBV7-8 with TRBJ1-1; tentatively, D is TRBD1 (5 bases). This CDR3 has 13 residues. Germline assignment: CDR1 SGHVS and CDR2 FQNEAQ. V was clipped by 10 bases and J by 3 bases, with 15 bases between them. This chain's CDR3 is CATVSGAYTEAFF. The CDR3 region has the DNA TGTGCCACCGTTAGCGGGGCGTACACTGAAGCTTTCTTT.

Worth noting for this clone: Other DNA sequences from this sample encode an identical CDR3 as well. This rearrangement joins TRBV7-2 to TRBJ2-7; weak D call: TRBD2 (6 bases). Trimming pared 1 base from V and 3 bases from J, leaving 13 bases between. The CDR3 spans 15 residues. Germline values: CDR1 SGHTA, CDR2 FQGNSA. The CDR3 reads CASSLVRGSSYEQYF. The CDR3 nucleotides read TGTGCCAGCAGCTTAGTTCGGGGGAGTAGCTACGAGCAGTACTTC.

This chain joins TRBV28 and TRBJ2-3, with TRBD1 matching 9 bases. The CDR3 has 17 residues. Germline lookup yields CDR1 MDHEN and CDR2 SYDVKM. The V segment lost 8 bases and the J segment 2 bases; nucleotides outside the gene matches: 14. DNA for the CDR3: TGTGCCAGCTTGGAAAGTTTGACAGGGGGAAACACAGATACGCAGTATTTT. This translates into CASLESLTGGNTDTQYF.

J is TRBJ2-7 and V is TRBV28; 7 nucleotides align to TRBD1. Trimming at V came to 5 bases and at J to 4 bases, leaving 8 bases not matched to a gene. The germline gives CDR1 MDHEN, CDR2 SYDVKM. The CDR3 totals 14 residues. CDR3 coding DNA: TGTGCCAGCAGTATAGGGGGCCAGCGTTACGAGCAGTACTTC. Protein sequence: CASSIGGQRYEQYF.

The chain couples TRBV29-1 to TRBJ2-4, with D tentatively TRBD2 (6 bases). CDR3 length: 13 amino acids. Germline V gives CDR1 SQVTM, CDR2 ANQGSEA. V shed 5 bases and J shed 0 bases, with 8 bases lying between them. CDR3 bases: TGCAGCGTTTCGGGACTAGCCAAAAACATTCAGTACTTC. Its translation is CSVSGLAKNIQYF.

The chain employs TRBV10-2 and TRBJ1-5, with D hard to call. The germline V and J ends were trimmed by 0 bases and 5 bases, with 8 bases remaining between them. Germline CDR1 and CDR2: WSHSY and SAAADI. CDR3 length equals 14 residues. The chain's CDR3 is CASSESTMDQPQHF. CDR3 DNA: TGCGCCAGCAGTGAGTCGACTATGGATCAGCCCCAGCATTTT.

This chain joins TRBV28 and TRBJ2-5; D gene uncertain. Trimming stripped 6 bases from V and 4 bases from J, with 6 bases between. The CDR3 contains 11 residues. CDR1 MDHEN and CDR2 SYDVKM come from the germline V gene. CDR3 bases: TGTGCCAGCAGATTACTAGAGACCCAGTACTTC. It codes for CASRLLETQYF.

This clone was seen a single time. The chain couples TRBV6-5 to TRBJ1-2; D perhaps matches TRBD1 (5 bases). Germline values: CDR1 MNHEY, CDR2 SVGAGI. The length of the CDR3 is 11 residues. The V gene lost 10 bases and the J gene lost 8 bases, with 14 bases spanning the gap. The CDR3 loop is CAIGTLGGYTF. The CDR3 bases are TGTGCCATCGGGACCCTGGGGGGCTACACCTTC.